This TCR beta chain appears in the sequencing data of a study of T cell changes during pregnancy in multiple sclerosis (dated by TCRdb to the late 2010s). In terms of the full investigation: The study examined how the T cell repertoire changed over the course of pregnancy in women with multiple sclerosis.

Concerning this clone itself: Its cognate antigen has yet to be identified. No per-base quality is available; no much larger clone lies one base away.

The CDR3 starts with the cysteine, ends with the phenylalanine, and has 15 residues. Of the read, only the CDR3 DNA is kept; its 45 bases are in frame from base 1. From V the trimming removes 3 bases and from J it removes 8 bases, while the gene matches leave 10 bases of the junction unaccounted for. Via the germline V gene, CDR1 is SGDLS and CDR2 YYNGEE. Receptor amplification or capture employed the immunoSEQ multiplex PCR assay. The table comes from immuneACCESS by way of TCRdb, which keeps in-frame sequences with V and J called. Part of the clones is missing from these tables; in studies checked, under half for an unresolved V gene and the rest for unknown reasons. The sample table contains fewer than 75,000 clones; only one count was recorded for around 93% of them. The leading ten clones occupy about 3.7% of the sample.

The chain links TRBV9 with TRBJ1-4, with 7 junctional bases fitting TRBD1. The receptor's source is a female donor in good health, enrolled as a control in a pregnancy study. The sample in question was peripheral blood, obtained after pregnancy. This receptor carries the CDR3 CASSAFGDSGEKLFF. The sequence in DNA is TGTGCCAGCAGCGCTTTCGGGGACAGCGGGGAAAAACTGTTTTTT.